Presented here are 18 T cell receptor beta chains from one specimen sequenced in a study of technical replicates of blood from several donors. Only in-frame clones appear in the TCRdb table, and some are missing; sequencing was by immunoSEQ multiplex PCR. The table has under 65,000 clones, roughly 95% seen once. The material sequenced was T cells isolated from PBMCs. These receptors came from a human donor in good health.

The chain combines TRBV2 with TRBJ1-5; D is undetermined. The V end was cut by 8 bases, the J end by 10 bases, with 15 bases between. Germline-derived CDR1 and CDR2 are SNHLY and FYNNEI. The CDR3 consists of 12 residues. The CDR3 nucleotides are TGTGCCAGCGAGGGAGTCACAAGACCCCAGCATTTT. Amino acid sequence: CASEGVTRPQHF.

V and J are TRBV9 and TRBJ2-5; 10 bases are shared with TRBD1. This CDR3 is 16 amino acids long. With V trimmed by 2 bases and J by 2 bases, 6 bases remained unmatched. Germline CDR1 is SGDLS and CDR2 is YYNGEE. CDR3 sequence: CASSVPGQGIQETQYF. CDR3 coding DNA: TGTGCCAGCAGCGTGCCGGGACAGGGGATACAAGAGACCCAGTACTTC.

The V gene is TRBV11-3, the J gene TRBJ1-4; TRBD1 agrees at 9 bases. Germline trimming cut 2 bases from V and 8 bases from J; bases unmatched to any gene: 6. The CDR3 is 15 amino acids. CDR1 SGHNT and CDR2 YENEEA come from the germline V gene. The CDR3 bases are TGTGCCAGCAGCTTAAGGACAGGGGCTGGGGAAAAACTGTTTTTT. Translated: CASSLRTGAGEKLFF.

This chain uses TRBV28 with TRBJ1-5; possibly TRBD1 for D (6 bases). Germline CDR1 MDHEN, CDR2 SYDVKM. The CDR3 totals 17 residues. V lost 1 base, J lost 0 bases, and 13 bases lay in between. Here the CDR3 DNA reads TGTGCCAGCAGTTTATTTAGACAGGACTCTAGCAATCAGCCCCAGCATTTT. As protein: CASSLFRQDSSNQPQHF.

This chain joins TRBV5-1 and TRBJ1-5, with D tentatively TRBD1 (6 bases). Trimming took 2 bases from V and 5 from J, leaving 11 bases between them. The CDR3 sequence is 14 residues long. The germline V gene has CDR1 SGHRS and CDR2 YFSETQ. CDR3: CASSLQGGYQPQHF. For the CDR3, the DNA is TGCGCCAGCAGCTTACAGGGAGGGTATCAGCCCCAGCATTTT.

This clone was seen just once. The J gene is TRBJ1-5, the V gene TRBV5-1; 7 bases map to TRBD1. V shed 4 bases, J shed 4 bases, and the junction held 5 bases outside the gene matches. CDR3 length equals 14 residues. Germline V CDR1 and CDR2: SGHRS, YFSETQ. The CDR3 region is CASSMTGNNQPQHF. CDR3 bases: TGCGCCAGCAGCATGACAGGGAATAATCAGCCCCAGCATTTT.

The CDR3 DNA reads TGCGCCAGCAGCCAACTGGGACTAGCCTACAATGAGCAGTTCTTC. Its translation is CASSQLGLAYNEQFF. The chain employs TRBV4-1 and TRBJ2-1; 8 positions match TRBD2. The CDR3 runs to 15 residues. Germline trimming cut 2 bases from V and 2 bases from J; bases unmatched to any gene: 2. From germline, CDR1 is MGHRA and CDR2 YSYEKL.

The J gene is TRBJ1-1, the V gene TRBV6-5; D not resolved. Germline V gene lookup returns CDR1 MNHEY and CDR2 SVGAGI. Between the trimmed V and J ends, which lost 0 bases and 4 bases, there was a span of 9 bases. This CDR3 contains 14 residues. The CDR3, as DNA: TGTGCCAGCAGTTACTCGACGGGTAGCACTGAAGCTTTCTTT. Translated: CASSYSTGSTEAFF.

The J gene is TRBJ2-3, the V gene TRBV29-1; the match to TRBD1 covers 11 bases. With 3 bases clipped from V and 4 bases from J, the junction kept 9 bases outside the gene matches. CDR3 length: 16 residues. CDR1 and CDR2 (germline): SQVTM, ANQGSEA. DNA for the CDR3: TGCAGCGTTGATCCCAAGGGACAGGGGGGCCCAGATACGCAGTATTTT. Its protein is CSVDPKGQGGPDTQYF.

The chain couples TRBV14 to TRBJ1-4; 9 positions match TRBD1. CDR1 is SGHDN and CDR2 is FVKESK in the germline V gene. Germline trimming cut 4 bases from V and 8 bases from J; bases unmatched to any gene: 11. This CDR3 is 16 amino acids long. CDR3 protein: CASSPAPGQGQEKLFF. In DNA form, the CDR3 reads TGTGCCAGCAGCCCCGCACCGGGACAGGGACAGGAAAAACTGTTTTTT.

This CDR3 reads CASSLHGQEFSYNEQFF. The CDR3 region has the DNA TGTGCCAGCAGCCTACACGGACAGGAATTCTCCTACAATGAGCAGTTCTTC. V usage is TRBV11-3 and J usage is TRBJ2-1, with 7 bases aligning to TRBD1. J was trimmed by 0 bases and V by 5 bases; bases with no gene match: 10. The CDR3 runs 17 residues. Germline assignment: CDR1 SGHNT and CDR2 YENEEA.

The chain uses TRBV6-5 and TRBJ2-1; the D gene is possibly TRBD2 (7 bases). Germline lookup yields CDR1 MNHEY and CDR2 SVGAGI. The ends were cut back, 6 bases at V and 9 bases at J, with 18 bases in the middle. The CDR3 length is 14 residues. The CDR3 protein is CASSQGRELGEQFF. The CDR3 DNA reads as TGTGCCAGCAGCCAGGGGCGGGAGCTCGGTGAGCAGTTCTTC.

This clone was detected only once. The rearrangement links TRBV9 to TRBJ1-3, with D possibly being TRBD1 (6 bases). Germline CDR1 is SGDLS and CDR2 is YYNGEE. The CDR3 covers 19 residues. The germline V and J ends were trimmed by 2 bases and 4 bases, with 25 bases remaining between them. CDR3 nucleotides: TGTGCCAGCAGCGTGCCTGACAGGACGACGCCTCTTAGAGGAAACACCATATATTTT. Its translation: CASSVPDRTTPLRGNTIYF. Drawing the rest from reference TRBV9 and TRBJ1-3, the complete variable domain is DSGVTQTPKHLITATGQRVTLRCSPRSGDLSVYWYQQSLDQGLQFLIQYYNGEERAKGNILERFSAQQFPDLHSELNLSSLELGDSALYFCASSVPDRTTPLRGNTIYFGEGSWLTVV.

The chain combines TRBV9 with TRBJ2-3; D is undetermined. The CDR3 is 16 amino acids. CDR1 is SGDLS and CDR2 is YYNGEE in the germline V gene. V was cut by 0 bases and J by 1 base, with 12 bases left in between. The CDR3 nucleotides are TGTGCCAGCAGCGTAGCGGGTGGGTCAGGCACAGATACGCAGTATTTT. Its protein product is CASSVAGGSGTDTQYF.

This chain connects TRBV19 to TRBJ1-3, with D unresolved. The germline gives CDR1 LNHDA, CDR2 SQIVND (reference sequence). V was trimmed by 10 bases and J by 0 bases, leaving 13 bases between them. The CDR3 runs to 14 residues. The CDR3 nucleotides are TGTGCCACCAAGGAGCTAATCTCTGGAAACACCATATATTTT. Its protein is CATKELISGNTIYF. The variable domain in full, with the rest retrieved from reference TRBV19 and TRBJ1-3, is DGGITQSPKYLFRKEGQNVTLSCEQNLNHDAMYWYRQDPGQGLRLIYYSQIVNDFQKGDIAEGYSVSREKKESFPLTVTSAQKNPTAFYLCATKELISGNTIYFGEGSWLTVV.

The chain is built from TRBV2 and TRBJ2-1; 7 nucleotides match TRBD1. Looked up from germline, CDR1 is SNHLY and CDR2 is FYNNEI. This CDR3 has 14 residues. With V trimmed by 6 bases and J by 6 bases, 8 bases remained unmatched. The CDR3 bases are TGTGCCAGCAGCCCGACAGGGACGGGCAATGAGCAGTTCTTC. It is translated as CASSPTGTGNEQFF.

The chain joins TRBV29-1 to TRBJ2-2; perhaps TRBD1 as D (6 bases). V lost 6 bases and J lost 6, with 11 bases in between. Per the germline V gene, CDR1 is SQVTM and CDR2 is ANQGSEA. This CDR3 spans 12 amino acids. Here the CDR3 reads CSVVQGPGELFF. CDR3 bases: TGCAGCGTAGTACAGGGTCCCGGGGAGCTGTTTTTT.

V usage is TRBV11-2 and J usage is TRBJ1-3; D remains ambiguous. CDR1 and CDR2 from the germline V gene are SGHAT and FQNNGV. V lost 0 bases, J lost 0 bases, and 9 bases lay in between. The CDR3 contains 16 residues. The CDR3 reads CASSLDRSYSGNTIYF. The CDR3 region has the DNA TGTGCCAGCAGCTTAGACAGGTCCTACTCTGGAAACACCATATATTTT.